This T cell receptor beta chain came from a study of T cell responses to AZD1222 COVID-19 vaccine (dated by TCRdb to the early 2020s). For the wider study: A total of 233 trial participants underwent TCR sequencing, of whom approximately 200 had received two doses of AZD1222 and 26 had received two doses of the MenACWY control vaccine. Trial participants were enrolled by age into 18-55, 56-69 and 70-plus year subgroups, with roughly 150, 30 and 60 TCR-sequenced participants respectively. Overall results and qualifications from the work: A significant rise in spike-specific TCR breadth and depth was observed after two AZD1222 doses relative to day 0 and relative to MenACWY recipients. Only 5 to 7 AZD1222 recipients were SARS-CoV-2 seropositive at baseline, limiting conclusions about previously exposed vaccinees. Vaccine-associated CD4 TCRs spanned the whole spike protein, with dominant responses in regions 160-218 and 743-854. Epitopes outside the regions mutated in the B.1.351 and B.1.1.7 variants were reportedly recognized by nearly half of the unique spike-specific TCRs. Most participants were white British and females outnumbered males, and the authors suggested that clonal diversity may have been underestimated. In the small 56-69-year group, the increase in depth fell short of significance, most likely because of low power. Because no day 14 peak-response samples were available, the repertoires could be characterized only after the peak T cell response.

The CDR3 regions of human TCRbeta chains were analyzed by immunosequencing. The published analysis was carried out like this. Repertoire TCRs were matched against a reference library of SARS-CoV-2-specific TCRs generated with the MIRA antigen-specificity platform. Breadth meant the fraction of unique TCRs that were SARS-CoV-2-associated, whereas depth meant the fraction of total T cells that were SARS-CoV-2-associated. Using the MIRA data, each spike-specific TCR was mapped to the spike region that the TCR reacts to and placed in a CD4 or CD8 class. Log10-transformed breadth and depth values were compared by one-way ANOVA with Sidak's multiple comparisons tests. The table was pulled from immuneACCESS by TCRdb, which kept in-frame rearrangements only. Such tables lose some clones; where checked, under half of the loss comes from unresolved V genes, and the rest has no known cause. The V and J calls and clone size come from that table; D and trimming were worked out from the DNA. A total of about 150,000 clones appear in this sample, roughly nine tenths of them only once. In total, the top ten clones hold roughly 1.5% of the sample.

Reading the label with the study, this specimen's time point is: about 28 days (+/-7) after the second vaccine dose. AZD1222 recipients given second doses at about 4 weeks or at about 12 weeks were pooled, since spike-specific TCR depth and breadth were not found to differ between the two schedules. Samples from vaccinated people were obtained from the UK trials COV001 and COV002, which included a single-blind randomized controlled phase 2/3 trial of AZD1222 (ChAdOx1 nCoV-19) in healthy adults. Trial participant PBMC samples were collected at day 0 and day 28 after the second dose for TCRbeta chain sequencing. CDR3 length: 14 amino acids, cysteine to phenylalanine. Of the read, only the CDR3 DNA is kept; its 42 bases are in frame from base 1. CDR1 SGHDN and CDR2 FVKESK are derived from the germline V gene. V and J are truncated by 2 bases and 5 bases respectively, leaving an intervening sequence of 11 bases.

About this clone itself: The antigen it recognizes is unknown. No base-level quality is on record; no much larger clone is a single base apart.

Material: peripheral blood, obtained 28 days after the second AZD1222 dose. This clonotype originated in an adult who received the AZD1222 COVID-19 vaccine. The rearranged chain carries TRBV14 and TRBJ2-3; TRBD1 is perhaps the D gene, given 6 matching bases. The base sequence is TGTGCCAGCAGCCAATACAGGGCCGGAGATACGCAGTATTTT. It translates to CASSQYRAGDTQYF.